A single sample gave rise to the 18 T cell receptor beta chains below, sequenced in a study of post-analysis software for immune sequencing data. Study-level findings and limits: Controls showed lower frequencies than patients for several TRBV segments, and TRBV5-6, TRBV5-1 and TRBV20-1 were among these.

For these TCRs, the target antigens are not known. Sequencing libraries made from TCR beta cDNA carried unique molecular identifiers. Each CDR3 protein gets one entry after TCRdb re-called the PCR reads with MiXCR. The table shows over 700,000 distinct CDR3 sequences, with roughly 29% occurring only once. The specimen sequenced was blood. These receptors were collected from a girl between 10 and 17 years old with multiple sclerosis.

This clonotype showed up many times. The chain joins TRBV20-1 to TRBJ2-6, with a weak D call TRBD2 (6 bases). Germline CDR1 DFQATT, CDR2 SNEGSKA (reference sequence). There are 13 residues in the CDR3. CDR3 DNA sequence: TGCAGCGCGCGGGGCTCTGGGGCCAACGTCCTGACTTTC. Translated, it gives CSARGSGANVLTF.

This rearrangement joins TRBV28 to TRBJ2-5; 9 bases line up with TRBD1. This CDR3 is 21 amino acids long. The V and J ends lost 3 bases and 0 bases, in that order; junction bases with no gene match: 20. Germline V gene sequence: CDR1 MDHEN, CDR2 SYDVKM. In DNA, the CDR3 is TGTGCCAGCAGTTTTGGGGAGATTTTTAGTCGGACAGGGGTGGACCAAGAGACCCAGTACTTC. Translation: CASSFGEIFSRTGVDQETQYF.

This clonotype was seen ten or more times. This chain connects TRBV11-2 to TRBJ2-7, with no clear D. The CDR3 totals 10 residues. In germline, CDR1 is SGHAT, CDR2 FQNNGV. V shed 2 bases and J shed 6 bases, with 2 bases lying between them. As DNA, the CDR3 is TGTGCCAGCAGCTTATCCGAGCAGTACTTC. It specifies CASSLSEQYF.

The chain has TRBV5-1 and TRBJ2-1; D gene ambiguous. Germline CDR1 reads SGHRS; CDR2 reads YFSETQ. CDR3 size: 15 residues. V lost 4 bases, J lost 2 bases, and 13 bases lay in between. The chain's CDR3 is CASSRTALPYNEQFF. CDR3 nucleotide sequence: TGCGCCAGCAGCAGAACAGCGCTACCCTACAATGAGCAGTTCTTC.

The chain carries TRBV27 and TRBJ2-6, with D unclear. The germline CDR1 and CDR2 sequences are MNHEY and SMNVEV (reference sequence). The CDR3 is made up of 17 amino acids. V was pared by 6 bases and J by 2 bases, with 17 bases between. CDR3 nucleotides: TGTGCCAGCAGGAGAGGTTTACATTCGACTGGGGCCAACGTCCTGACTTTC. This sequence encodes CASRRGLHSTGANVLTF.

This clonotype was detected only a few times. The junction and the germline gene differ at one end; a read error may be behind it. This chain uses TRBV20-1 with TRBJ2-3, with D tentatively TRBD1 (6 bases). Per the germline V gene, CDR1 is DFQATT and CDR2 is SNEGSKA (reference sequence). There are 17 residues in the CDR3. CDR3 nucleotides: TGCAGTGTTAGAGACCCTGATGGGGGCTGGGGGACAGATACGCAGTATTTT. Its translation: CSVRDPDGGWGTDTQYF.

The CDR3 DNA follows: TGTGCCAGCAGCTTAGATCGGGGGTATGAGCAGTTCTTC. This codes for CASSLDRGYEQFF. This rearrangement joins TRBV7-2 to TRBJ2-1; weak D call: TRBD2 (6 bases). Germline V gives CDR1 SGHTA, CDR2 FQGNSA. V lost 1 base and J lost 8, with 9 bases in between. This CDR3 contains 13 residues.

This rearrangement joins TRBV7-2 to TRBJ2-1, with 13 bases identical to TRBD2. The CDR3 length is 16 residues. After removal of 10 bases from V and 8 bases from J, the junction contained 14 bases not matched to a gene. Germline V lookup: CDR1 SGHTA, CDR2 FQGNSA. The chain's CDR3 is CANQYNGLAGVYEQFF. For the CDR3, the DNA is TGTGCCAACCAGTATAACGGACTAGCGGGAGTCTATGAGCAGTTCTTC.

As regards this clonotype: An end of the junction does not agree with germline; a read error may underlie this. The chain carries TRBV27 and TRBJ1-2; maybe TRBD1 (5 bases). The CDR3 consists of 15 residues. CDR1 and CDR2 (germline): MNHEY, SMNVEV (reference sequence). The CDR3: CASSPPPGQSYGYTF. Here the CDR3 DNA reads TGTGCCAGCAGTCCCCCCCCGGGGCAGAGCTATGGCTACACCTTT.

This clonotype was recorded a few times. The chain links TRBV7-2 to TRBJ2-2; TRBD2 agrees at 7 bases. CDR3 length: 17 amino acids. Germline CDR1 is SGHTA and CDR2 is FQGNSA. Losses at the gene ends were 3 bases for V and 3 bases for J; bases not matched to a gene: 10. CDR3 coding DNA: TGTGCCAGCAGCTTTCTGTCCGGGACTATTTACACCGGGGAGCTGTTTTTT. Amino acids: CASSFLSGTIYTGELFF.

The chain links TRBV20-1 to TRBJ2-1; D is possibly TRBD1 (6 bases). The V and J ends lost 3 bases and 4 bases respectively, with 16 bases between them. Germline-derived CDR1 and CDR2 are DFQATT and SNEGSKA (reference sequence). There are 15 residues in the CDR3. The CDR3 reads CSAREQGLQYNEQFF. CDR3 bases: TGCAGTGCTAGGGAACAGGGCCTCCAATACAATGAGCAGTTCTTC.

As for this clonotype: At one of its ends the junction is not consistent with the germline gene, which may arise from a read error. The DNA of the CDR3 is TGCAGTACTAGAGAAGGGGGCCCAGATACGCAGTATTTT. Translated: CSTREGGPDTQYF. The gene calls are TRBV20-1 and TRBJ2-3; TRBD1 matches 7 bases. The CDR3 totals 13 residues. Germline V gives CDR1 DFQATT, CDR2 SNEGSKA (reference sequence).

V gene TRBV12-3 or TRBV12-4 combines with J gene TRBJ1-5; D call uncertain. The CDR3 runs to 13 residues. V lost 3 bases, J lost 9 bases, and 12 bases lay in between. The CDR3 loop is CASSLSHIMPQHF. In DNA form, the CDR3 reads TGTGCCAGCAGTTTGTCCCATATCATGCCCCAGCATTTT.

In regard to this clonotype: A much bigger clone sits one base away, suggesting this may be a read error. The J gene is TRBJ2-3, the V gene TRBV12-3 or TRBV12-4, with D maybe TRBD2 (5 bases). V was trimmed by 9 bases and J by 0 bases, leaving 10 bases between them. The CDR3 runs to 13 residues. CDR3 residues: CASGSTSTDTQYF. In DNA form, the CDR3 reads TGTGCCAGTGGGAGCACTAGCACAGATACGCAGTATTTT.

A remark on this clonotype: This may come from a read error, since a much larger clone is one base off. The chain has TRBV29-1 and TRBJ2-7; D possibly uses TRBD1 or TRBD2 (7 bases each). CDR3 length equals 13 residues. Germline CDR1 reads SQVTM; CDR2 reads ANQGSEA. Trimming left V 6 bases short and J 3 bases short, with 15 bases between. CDR3 bases: TGCAGCGTGTGGGGAGGGGGCATCTACGAGCAGTACTTC. Its protein product is CSVWGGGIYEQYF.

The V gene is TRBV6-2 or TRBV6-3, the J gene TRBJ1-2; no firm D call. CDR3 length equals 15 residues. V lost 0 bases and J 3 bases, leaving 11 bases between the germline ends. Germline V gene data show CDR1 as MNHEY and CDR2 as SVGEGT. The CDR3 reads CASSYSRREDYGYTF. The CDR3 nucleotides read TGTGCCAGCAGTTACTCGAGACGGGAAGACTATGGCTACACCTTC.

CDR3 loop: CATRQGEAFF. In nucleotides, the CDR3 is TGTGCCACTCGACAGGGAGAAGCTTTCTTT. This chain connects TRBV6-6 to TRBJ1-1, with 7 bases that match TRBD1. Germline trimming cut 10 bases from V and 8 bases from J; bases unmatched to any gene: 4. The CDR3 has 10 amino acids. In germline, CDR1 is MNHNY, CDR2 SVGAGI (reference sequence).

This clonotype was detected a few times. The chain is built from TRBV25-1 and TRBJ2-7, with D maybe TRBD2 (7 bases). V was clipped by 7 bases and J by 2 bases, with 12 bases between them. Germline-derived CDR1 and CDR2 are MGHDK and SYGVNS. CDR3 size: 13 residues. This CDR3 reads CASTPGGTYEQYF. In nucleotides, the CDR3 is TGTGCCAGCACCCCGGGGGGCACCTACGAGCAGTACTTC.